This T cell receptor (gamma chain) was profiled in a study of γδ T cells in repeated Plasmodium falciparum infection. Study background: Malaria-naive adults were infected with P. falciparum NF54 four times over around 600 days.

TCRdb reprocessed the multiplex PCR reads through CATT. Of 27,000 or so gamma-chain clones in the sample, under 1.5% were seen once. Gammadelta T cells were flow-sorted from PBMC into Vgamma9/Vdelta2+ and Vdelta2-negative populations for bulk analysis. Ten or more counts support this clone. Germline trimming cut 1 base from V and 6 bases from J; bases unmatched to any gene: 9. The V gene's germline CDR1 is EGSNGY and CDR2 YDSYNSKV. The CDR3 runs to 14 residues. The rearrangement joins TRGV2 to TRGJ1 or TRGJ2. The clonotype comes from a pool of human donors (malaria-infected and uninfected, not separated). Sequencing input: gamma-delta T cells from blood. The CDR3 spells CATWDGLFGYKKLF. Here the CDR3 DNA reads TGTGCCACCTGGGACGGCCTGTTTGGTTATAAGAAACTCTTT.